This T cell receptor (beta chain) was sequenced for a study of vaccination and CD4 T cells after COVID-19. Across the whole study: Each participant underwent a two-dose regimen of either the BNT162b2 or the mRNA-1273 vaccine. Overlapping SARS-CoV-2, HCoV-NL63, HCoV-OC43 and HCoV-229E spike peptides stimulated the cells. Overall study results and limits: The median SARS-CoV-2-reactive clonotype number increased from roughly 19 to 38, without statistical significance. Spike mono-reactivity was evident in 304 of the 307 vaccine-specific clones derived from convalescent patients.

Sample treatment: roughly 10-day PBMC culture with coronavirus spike peptide pools or control peptides (ViraFEST assay). A word on this clonotype: The antigen remains unidentified. Mismatch with germline at one junction end may stem from a read error.

Germline loops: CDR1 LNHDA, CDR2 SQIVND (reference sequence). CDR3 length: 12 residues. Once obtained from cultured CD4+ T cells, the DNA was sequenced using the Oncomine TCR Beta short-read assay. TCRdb called the PCR reads again in MiXCR, with one record for every CDR3 protein. The sample comprises 15,000 to 20,000 distinct CDR3 sequences, 35% of which are singletons, and just over 14% rests with the top ten. The sample comprised cultured CD4+ T cells from blood. The receptor was derived from a human donor with COVID-19. The V gene is TRBV19, the J gene TRBJ1-6; TRBD1 is a possible D gene (5 bases). CDR3 protein: CASQGYNPPLHF. Written as DNA, the CDR3 is TGTGCCAGTCAGGGCTATAATCCACCCCTCCACTTT.